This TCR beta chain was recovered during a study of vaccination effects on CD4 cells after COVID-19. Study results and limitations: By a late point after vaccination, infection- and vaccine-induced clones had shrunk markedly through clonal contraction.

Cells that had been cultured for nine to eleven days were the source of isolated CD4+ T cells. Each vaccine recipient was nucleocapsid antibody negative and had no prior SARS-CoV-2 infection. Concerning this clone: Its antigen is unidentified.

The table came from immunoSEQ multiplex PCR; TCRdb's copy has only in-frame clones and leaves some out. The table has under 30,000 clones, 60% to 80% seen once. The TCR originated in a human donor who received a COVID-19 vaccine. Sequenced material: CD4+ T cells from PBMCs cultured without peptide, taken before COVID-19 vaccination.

The CDR3 protein is CASGFGTGAGETQYF. The DNA of the CDR3 is TGTGCTAGTGGTTTTGGTACCGGGGCCGGGGAGACCCAGTACTTC. The rearrangement joins TRBV12-5 to TRBJ2-5; the D call may be TRBD1 or TRBD2 (5 bases each). Trimming stripped 3 bases from V and 5 bases from J, with 16 bases between. This CDR3 contains 15 residues. The germline V gene encodes CDR1 LGHNT and CDR2 FRNRAP.